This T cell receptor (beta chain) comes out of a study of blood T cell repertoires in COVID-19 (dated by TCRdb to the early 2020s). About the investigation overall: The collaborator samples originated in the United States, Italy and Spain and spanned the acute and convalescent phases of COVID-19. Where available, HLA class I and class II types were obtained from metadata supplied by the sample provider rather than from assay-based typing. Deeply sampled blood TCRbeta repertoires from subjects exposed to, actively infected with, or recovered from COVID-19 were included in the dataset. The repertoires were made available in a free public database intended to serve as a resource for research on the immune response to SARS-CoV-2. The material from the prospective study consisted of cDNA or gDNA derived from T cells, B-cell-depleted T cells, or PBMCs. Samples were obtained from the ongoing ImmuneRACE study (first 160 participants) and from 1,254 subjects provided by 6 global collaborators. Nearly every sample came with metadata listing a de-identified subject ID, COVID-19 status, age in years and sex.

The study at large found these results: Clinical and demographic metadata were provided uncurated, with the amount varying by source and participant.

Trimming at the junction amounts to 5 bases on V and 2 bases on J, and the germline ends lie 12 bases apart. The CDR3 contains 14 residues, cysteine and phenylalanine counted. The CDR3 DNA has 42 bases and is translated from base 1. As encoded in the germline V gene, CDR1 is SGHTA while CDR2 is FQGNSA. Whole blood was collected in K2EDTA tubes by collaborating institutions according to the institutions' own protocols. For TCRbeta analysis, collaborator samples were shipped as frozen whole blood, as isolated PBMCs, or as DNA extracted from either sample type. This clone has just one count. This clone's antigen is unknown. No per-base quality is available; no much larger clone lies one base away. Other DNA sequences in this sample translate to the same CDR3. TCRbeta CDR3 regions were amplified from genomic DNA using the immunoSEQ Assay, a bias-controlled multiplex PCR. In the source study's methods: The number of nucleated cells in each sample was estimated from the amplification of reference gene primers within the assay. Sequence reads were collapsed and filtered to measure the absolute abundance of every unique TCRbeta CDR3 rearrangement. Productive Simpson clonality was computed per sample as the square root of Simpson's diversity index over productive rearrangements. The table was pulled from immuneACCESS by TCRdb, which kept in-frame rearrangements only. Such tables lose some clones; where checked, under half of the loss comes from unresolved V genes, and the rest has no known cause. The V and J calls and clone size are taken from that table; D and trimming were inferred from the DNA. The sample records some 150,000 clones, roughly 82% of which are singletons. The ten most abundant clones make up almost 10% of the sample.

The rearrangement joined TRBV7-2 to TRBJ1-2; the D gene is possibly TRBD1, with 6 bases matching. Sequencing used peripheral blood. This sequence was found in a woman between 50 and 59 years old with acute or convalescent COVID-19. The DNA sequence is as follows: TGTGCCAGCAGCCCGCGACAGGAAAACTATGGCTACACCTTC. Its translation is CASSPRQENYGYTF.